This TCR beta chain was obtained from a study of OX40 agonist ivuxolimab in advanced cancers. Here immunoSEQ multiplex PCR was the method, and the copy in TCRdb shows in-frame clones only, minus some. The sample comprises more than 75,000 clones, around 87% of which are singletons, and over 0.75% rests with the top ten. The germline gives CDR1 SNHLY, CDR2 FYNNEI. J was trimmed by 4 bases and V by 6 bases; bases with no gene match: 14. There are 18 residues in the CDR3. This clonotype originated in an adult with an advanced solid tumor such as melanoma, head and neck, liver or kidney cancer. The sample consisted of CD4+ or CD8+ T cells sorted from blood, taken in a trial of the OX40 agonist ivuxolimab. The rearrangement links TRBV2 to TRBJ1-4; 10 bases fit TRBD1. The DNA of the CDR3 is TGTGCCAGCAGAAGCCCGAGAGACAGGGGGCGATTTAATGAAAAACTGTTTTTT. This codes for CASRSPRDRGRFNEKLFF.